This record covers a single T cell receptor (beta chain). Each diagnosis was grounded in clinical symptoms, serum thyroxine and TRAb, thyroid ultrasound, and orbital computed tomography. The PBMCs studied were ones that came from roughly 9.1 ml fresh peripheral blood. The trim removed 8 bases at V and 2 bases at J, leaving 6 bases unmatched. Germline V gene data show CDR1 as MDHEN and CDR2 as SYDVKM. The CDR3 loop spans 14 amino acids. The data belong to a study of T cells in Graves' hyperthyroidism and ophthalmopathy. Across the study: Once the initial diagnosis was made, peripheral blood was obtained before any treatment.

Template material for amplifying TCR beta CDR3 regions consisted of RNA transcripts. Researchers ran a first-round RT-PCR on the TCR CDR3 using the HTBI primer set. TCRdb passed the multiplex PCR reads through MiXCR, listing each CDR3 protein once. The sample shows approximately 600,000 distinct CDR3 sequences, about 15% of them seen only once. Sequencing used blood. This TCR was sampled from a woman aged 25-40 years with Graves' hyperthyroidism that later progressed to Graves' ophthalmopathy. The chain carries TRBV28 and TRBJ1-5; 7 nucleotides line up with TRBD1. CDR3 amino acids: CASESGGGNQPQHF. In nucleotides, the CDR3 is TGTGCCAGCGAATCAGGGGGAGGCAATCAGCCCCAGCATTTT.